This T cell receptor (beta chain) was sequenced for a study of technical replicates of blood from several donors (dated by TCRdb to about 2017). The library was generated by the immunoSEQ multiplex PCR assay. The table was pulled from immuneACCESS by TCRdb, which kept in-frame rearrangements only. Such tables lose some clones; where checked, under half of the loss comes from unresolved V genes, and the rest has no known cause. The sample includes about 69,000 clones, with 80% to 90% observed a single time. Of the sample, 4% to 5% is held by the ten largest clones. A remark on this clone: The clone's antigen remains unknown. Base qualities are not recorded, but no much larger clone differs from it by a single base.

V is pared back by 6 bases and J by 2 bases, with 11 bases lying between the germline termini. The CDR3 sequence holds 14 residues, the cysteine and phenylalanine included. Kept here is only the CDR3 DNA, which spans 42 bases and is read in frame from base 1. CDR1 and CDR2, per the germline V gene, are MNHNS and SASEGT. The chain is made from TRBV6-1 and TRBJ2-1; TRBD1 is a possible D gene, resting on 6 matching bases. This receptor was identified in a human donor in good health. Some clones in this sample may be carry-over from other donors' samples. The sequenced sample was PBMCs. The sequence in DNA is TGTGCCAGCAGGGACAGTTTGACCTACAATGAGCAGTTCTTC. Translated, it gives CASRDSLTYNEQFF.